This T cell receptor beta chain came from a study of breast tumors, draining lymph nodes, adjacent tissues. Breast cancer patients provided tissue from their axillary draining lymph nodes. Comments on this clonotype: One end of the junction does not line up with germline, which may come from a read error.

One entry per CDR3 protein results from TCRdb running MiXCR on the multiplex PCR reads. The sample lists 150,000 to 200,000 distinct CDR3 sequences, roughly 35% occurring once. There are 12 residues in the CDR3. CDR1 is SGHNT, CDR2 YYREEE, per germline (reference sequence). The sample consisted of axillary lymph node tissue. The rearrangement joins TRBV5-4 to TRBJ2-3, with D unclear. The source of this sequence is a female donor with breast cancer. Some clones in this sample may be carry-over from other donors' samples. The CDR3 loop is CASSRSTATQYF. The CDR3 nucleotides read TGTGCCAGCAGTCGAAGCACAGCTACGCAGTATTTT.